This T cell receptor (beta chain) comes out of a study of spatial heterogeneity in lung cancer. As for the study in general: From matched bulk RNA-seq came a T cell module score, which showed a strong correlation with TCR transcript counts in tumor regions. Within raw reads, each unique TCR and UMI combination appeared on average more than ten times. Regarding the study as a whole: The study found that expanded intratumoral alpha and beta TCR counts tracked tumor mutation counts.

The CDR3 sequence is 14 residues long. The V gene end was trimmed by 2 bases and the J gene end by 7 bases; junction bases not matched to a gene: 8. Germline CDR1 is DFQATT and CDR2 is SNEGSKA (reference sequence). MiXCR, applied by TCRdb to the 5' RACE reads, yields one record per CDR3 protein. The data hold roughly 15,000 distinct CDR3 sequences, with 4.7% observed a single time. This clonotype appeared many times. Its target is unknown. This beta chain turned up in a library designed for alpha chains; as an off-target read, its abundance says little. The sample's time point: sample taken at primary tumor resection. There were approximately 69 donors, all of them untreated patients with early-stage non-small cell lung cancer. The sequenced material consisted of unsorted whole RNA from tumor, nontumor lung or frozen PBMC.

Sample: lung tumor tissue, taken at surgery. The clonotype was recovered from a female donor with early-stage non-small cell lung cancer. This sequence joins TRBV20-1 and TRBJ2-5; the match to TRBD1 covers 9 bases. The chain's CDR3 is CSARNRGRGGTQYF. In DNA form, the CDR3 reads TGCAGTGCTAGAAACAGGGGGCGCGGAGGGACCCAGTACTTC.